This is a list of T cell receptor beta chains from one sample in a study of blood T cell repertoires in COVID-19. Measured with immunoSEQ multiplex PCR; TCRdb has only the in-frame clones, and not every one. This sample has over 95,000 clones; around 84% occur once, and the top ten carry under 4%. Sequencing used peripheral blood. These receptors all stem from a man between 40 and 49 years old with acute or convalescent COVID-19. Both conserved end residues are trimmed from each CDR3.

V: TRBV4-1
CDR3: ASSQDRTGFTEAF

V: TRBV9
CDR3: ASSASGAGVFTGELF

V: TRBV21-1
CDR3: ASSAHPVGPDTQY

V: TRBV5-6
CDR3: ASSLQGQRLNQPQH

V: TRBV7-9
CDR3: ASSITGGRETQY

V: TRBV5-3
CDR3: ARSLGAGAKETQY

V: TRBV5-1
CDR3: ASGLTGGLNEQF

V: TRBV6-2/TRBV6-3
CDR3: ASSANIAGTEAF

V: TRBV12-3/TRBV12-4
CDR3: ASSLQATDEAF

V: TRBV7-2
CDR3: ASSLGQVSSGNTIY

V: TRBV12-5
CDR3: ASGSQPGTGVFRGTEAF

V: TRBV3-1/TRBV3-2
CDR3: ASSQELAGGYTQY

V: TRBV4-3
CDR3: ASSQDGTGGYNEQF

V: TRBV12-5
CDR3: ASGDPSGGGTDTQY

V: TRBV29-1
CDR3: SVEERSTGRSTDTQY

V: TRBV4-1
CDR3: ASSRGTDYGYT

V: TRBV11-2
CDR3: ASSSDRDNEQF

V: TRBV12-5
CDR3: ASGLAGGRGSYEQY

V: TRBV6-1
CDR3: ASSEQGDTQY

V: TRBV30
CDR3: AWSGGGYGYT

V: TRBV7-2
CDR3: ASSLGPGRLNYT

V: TRBV5-5
CDR3: ASSLEGQGATGELF

V: TRBV29-1
CDR3: SVEDRGTGELF

V: TRBV2
CDR3: ASSMQGNTGELF

V: TRBV19
CDR3: ARNPGGGGTDTQY